Following are 19 T cell receptor beta chains from one sample sequenced in a study of control samples from healthy donors and cancer patients. The protocol was immunoSEQ multiplex PCR, while the TCRdb copy is restricted to in-frame clones and leaves out a portion. The sample holds tens of thousands of clones, 84% seen once. Sequencing used blood. The origin of the receptors is a man between 45 and 60 years old in good health.

J is TRBJ2-7 and V is TRBV7-9; 7 bases fit TRBD1. Trimming at V came to 4 bases and at J to 0 bases, leaving 3 bases not matched to a gene. Germline CDR1 SEHNR, CDR2 FQNEAQ (reference sequence). The CDR3 runs 14 residues. The CDR3 DNA is TGTGCCAGCAGCTCCCGGGACAGCTCCTACGAGCAGTACTTC. Amino acid sequence: CASSSRDSSYEQYF.

The V gene is TRBV11-3, the J gene TRBJ2-2; D not certain. Looked up from germline, CDR1 is SGHNT and CDR2 is YENEEA. The CDR3 has 16 amino acids. The V and J ends lost 5 bases and 6 bases respectively, with 19 bases between them. This CDR3 is CASSPAHTGVAGELFF. The CDR3 DNA reads as TGTGCCAGCAGCCCCGCCCATACGGGCGTTGCCGGGGAGCTGTTTTTT.

The chain couples TRBV19 to TRBJ2-5; TRBD2 is a possible D gene (6 bases). V lost 5 bases to trimming and J lost 5 bases, with 12 bases between them. CDR1 and CDR2 from the germline V gene are LNHDA and SQIVND (reference sequence). The CDR3 is made up of 13 amino acids. The CDR3 loop reads CASSWTRGETQYF. The CDR3 DNA is TGTGCCAGTAGTTGGACTCGGGGGGAGACCCAGTACTTC.

The gene calls are TRBV3-1 (or the pseudogene TRBV3-2) and TRBJ2-7, with D hard to call. This CDR3 is 13 amino acids long. The V and J ends lost 2 bases and 0 bases respectively, with 5 bases between them. CDR1 and CDR2 (germline): LGHDT, YNNKEL (reference sequence). CDR3 nucleotides: TGTGCCAGCAGCCAACAGGACTCCTACGAGCAGTACTTC. Amino acids: CASSQQDSYEQYF.

V usage is TRBV6-5 and J usage is TRBJ2-5; no definite D call. The germline CDR1 and CDR2 sequences are MNHEY and SVGAGI. V gave up 2 bases and J gave up 5 bases, with 3 bases separating them. The CDR3 loop spans 11 amino acids. The CDR3 bases are TGTGCCAGCAGTTACGGGGAGACCCAGTACTTC. Translating gives CASSYGETQYF.

The genes are TRBV5-1 and TRBJ1-1; D unresolved. V shed 2 bases and J shed 1 base, with 6 bases lying between them. CDR3 length: 13 residues. Germline CDR1 is SGHRS and CDR2 is YFSETQ. CDR3 nucleotide sequence: TGCGCCAGCAGCTTTAACAGGAACACTGAAGCTTTCTTT. Amino acid sequence: CASSFNRNTEAFF.

In its sample, this clone was seen a few times. The chain employs TRBV5-6 and TRBJ1-6; TRBD1 might be the D (5 bases). This CDR3 has 14 amino acids. Germline V gives CDR1 SGHDT, CDR2 YYEEEE. The germline V and J ends were trimmed by 7 bases and 10 bases, with 18 bases remaining between them. The DNA of the CDR3 is TGTGCCAGCGTTAGGGGTCCCACCGAATCACCCCTCCACTTT. This encodes CASVRGPTESPLHF. Using reference TRBV5-6 and TRBJ1-6 for the parts outside the CDR3, the full variable domain is DAGVTQSPTHLIKTRGQQVTLRCSPKSGHDTVSWYQQALGQGPQFIFQYYEEEERQRGNFPDRFSGHQFPNYSSELNVNALLLGDSALYLCASVRGPTESPLHFGNGTRLTVT.

The chain is built from TRBV7-8 and TRBJ2-1; a possible D gene is TRBD2 (6 bases). CDR1 and CDR2 (germline): SGHVS, FQNEAQ. V was clipped by 1 base and J by 1 base, with 11 bases between them. The CDR3 is 16 amino acids. CDR3 bases: TGTGCCAGCAGCTTAGTCGGGAGCGTGTCCTACAATGAGCAGTTCTTC. It translates to CASSLVGSVSYNEQFF.

This chain connects TRBV3-1 (or the pseudogene TRBV3-2) to TRBJ2-3; possibly TRBD2 for D (6 bases). The V end lost 7 bases, the J end lost 4 bases, and 12 bases lay between the germline ends. Germline V gene data show CDR1 as LGHDT and CDR2 as YNNKEL (reference sequence). This CDR3 region has 13 residues. In nucleotides, the CDR3 is TGTGCCAGCAACCAGGAGGGACCAGATACGCAGTATTTT. It is translated as CASNQEGPDTQYF.

This chain joins TRBV11-3 and TRBJ2-7; TRBD2 might be the D (6 bases). The CDR3 has 16 amino acids. Germline loops: CDR1 SGHNT, CDR2 YENEEA. Between the trimmed V and J ends, which lost 5 bases and 2 bases, there was a span of 19 bases. The CDR3 DNA follows: TGTGCCAGCAGCCCACCCTTGGGGGGAGAGGCCTACGAGCAGTACTTC. It translates to CASSPPLGGEAYEQYF.

This rearrangement joins TRBV30 to TRBJ2-7; the D is unclear. The CDR3 runs 13 residues. Germline V CDR1 and CDR2: GTSNPN, SVGIG (reference sequence). Trimming took off 0 bases at V and 6 bases at J, with 12 bases between the two ends. The CDR3 region is CAWSVVLGSEQYF. CDR3 sequence (DNA): TGTGCCTGGAGTGTAGTGCTGGGTAGCGAGCAGTACTTC. The whole variable domain, filled in from reference TRBV30 and TRBJ2-7, reads SQTIHQWPATLVQPVGSPLSLECTVEGTSNPNLYWYRQAAGRGLQLLFYSVGIGQISSEVPQNLSASRPQDRQFILSSKKLLLSDSGFYLCAWSVVLGSEQYFGPGTRLTVT.

A few counts support this clone. The chain is built from TRBV19 and TRBJ1-5; a possible D gene is TRBD1 (6 bases). Trimming removed 7 bases at V and 1 base at J, with 14 bases between. The germline gives CDR1 LNHDA, CDR2 SQIVND (reference sequence). This CDR3 is built from 15 residues. The CDR3 loop reads CASTEGRGSNQPQHF. The CDR3 DNA reads TGTGCCAGTACAGAGGGCAGGGGCAGCAATCAGCCCCAGCATTTT.

The chain uses TRBV7-2 and TRBJ2-1; 13 bases are shared with TRBD2. The CDR3 sequence is 14 residues long. Germline V gene lookup returns CDR1 SGHTA and CDR2 FQGNSA. J gave up 7 bases and V 7 bases, and 4 bases lay outside the gene matches. CDR3 region: CASKLAGGENEQFF. DNA for the CDR3: TGTGCCAGCAAACTAGCGGGAGGGGAGAATGAGCAGTTCTTC.

The chain combines TRBV30 with TRBJ1-6; 8 bases fit TRBD1. The CDR3 runs to 14 residues. The V gene's germline CDR1 is GTSNPN and CDR2 SVGIG (reference sequence). The ends lost 8 bases at V and 7 bases at J; junction bases unmatched: 10. The CDR3 region is CAGQTGAGNSPLHF. The DNA for the CDR3 is TGTGCCGGCCAGACAGGGGCTGGGAATTCACCCCTCCACTTT.

A word on this clone: Other nucleotide sequences from this sample produce the same CDR3. The V call is TRBV12-3 or TRBV12-4, the J call TRBJ2-5; D not certain. V dropped 3 bases and J dropped 4 bases, with 3 bases sitting between them. The CDR3 covers 11 residues. The CDR3 DNA reads TGTGCCAGCAGTTTGAGAGAGACCCAGTACTTC. This encodes CASSLRETQYF.

V usage is TRBV7-8 and J usage is TRBJ2-3; D may match TRBD1 or TRBD2 (5 bases each). CDR1 is SGHVS, CDR2 FQNEAQ, per germline. V was clipped by 4 bases and J by 0 bases, with 8 bases between them. The CDR3 contains 14 residues. In DNA form, the CDR3 reads TGTGCCAGCAGCTCCGGGGCTAGCACAGATACGCAGTATTTT. This sequence encodes CASSSGASTDTQYF.

CDR3 protein: CASSPGYAGEETDTQYF. The CDR3 DNA sequence: TGTGCCAGCAGTCCGGGTTATGCGGGAGAGGAGACAGATACGCAGTATTTT. The chain links TRBV11-3 to TRBJ2-3; 7 positions agree with TRBD2. Germline assignment: CDR1 SGHNT and CDR2 YENEEA. Unmatched junction bases numbered 15, after V lost 6 bases and J lost 3 bases. The CDR3 is 17 amino acids.

The J gene is TRBJ1-2, the V gene TRBV7-2; the D is unclear. This CDR3 has 14 amino acids. Trimming stripped 1 base from V and 4 bases from J, with 10 bases between. The germline gives CDR1 SGHTA, CDR2 FQGNSA. CDR3 sequence: CASSLVGGLYGYTF. CDR3 sequence (DNA): TGTGCCAGCAGCTTAGTCGGCGGACTCTATGGCTACACCTTC.

The J gene is TRBJ1-2, the V gene TRBV9; the match to TRBD1 covers 9 bases. The germline gives CDR1 SGDLS, CDR2 YYNGEE. Trimming at V came to 1 base and at J to 5 bases, leaving 3 bases not matched to a gene. This CDR3 region has 14 residues. The CDR3 sequence is CASSVTGGGYGYTF. CDR3 DNA sequence: TGTGCCAGCAGCGTAACAGGGGGCGGATATGGCTACACCTTC.